This TCR beta chain was recovered during a study of blood T cell repertoires in COVID-19. Study in general: PBMCs, B-cell-depleted T cells, or T cells were the source of the cDNA or gDNA that made up the material.

Germline V gene data show CDR1 as SEHNR and CDR2 as FQNEAQ (reference sequence). The germline V and J ends were trimmed by 0 bases and 0 bases, with 9 bases remaining between them. This CDR3 is built from 16 residues. Original methodology: Amplified reference gene primers provided the basis for estimating nucleated cell counts. Sequencing was performed with immunoSEQ multiplex PCR; in TCRdb, only in-frame clones are kept and a portion is missing. V, J and clone size are those of that table, while D and trimming were read from the DNA. The sample carries tens of thousands of clones, around 87% recorded once.

Sequencing input: peripheral blood. This TCR came from a woman over 75 with active or convalescent COVID-19. This rearrangement joins TRBV7-9 to TRBJ1-3; tentative D call: TRBD1 (6 bases). CDR3 sequence reads: CASSLAQGSSGNTIYF. The CDR3 nucleotides are TGTGCCAGCAGCTTAGCGCAGGGGAGCTCTGGAAACACCATATATTTT.